This T cell receptor beta chain originates from a study of T-cell reconstitution after alpha-beta-depleted transplantation in children. General study results and limits: T-cell counts and diversity were attributed mostly to newly produced T cells one year after transplant.

A library of TCRbeta sequences, prepared with unique molecular identifiers, was generated. TCRdb called the PCR reads again in MiXCR, with one record for every CDR3 protein. The table lists just over 950,000 distinct CDR3 sequences, under 30% of them singletons. With 5 bases clipped from V and 3 bases from J, the junction kept 3 bases outside the gene matches. Germline CDR1 reads DFQATT; CDR2 reads SNEGSKA (reference sequence). This CDR3 contains 13 residues. On this clonotype itself: Its target is not known.

The chain carries TRBV20-1 and TRBJ1-5; 8 bases map to TRBD1. Source: PBMCs, mostly from graft donor cells, taken 360 days after TCRalphabeta/CD19-depleted stem cell transplant. The receptor's source is a boy less than two years old who had a stem cell transplant for SCID, so the T cells may come from the graft donor. The CDR3 protein is CSAWGQANQPQHF. CDR3 in DNA: TGCAGTGCTTGGGGACAGGCCAATCAGCCCCAGCATTTT.